This entry lists 20 T cell receptor beta chains sequenced from one sample in a study of T cell repertoires in cytomegalovirus infection. Via MiXCR, TCRdb re-called the reads, giving one row per CDR3 protein. The sample has about 110,000 distinct CDR3 sequences, around 31% seen once. For these TCRs, the target antigens are not known. The sequencing here drew on CD8+ T cells from cultured PBMCs, taken from culture after CMV antigen stimulation. These receptors all stem from a human donor in good health (CMV status not recorded). Some clones in this sample may be carry-over from other donors' samples.

In its sample, this clonotype was seen many times. This sequence joins TRBV7-6 and TRBJ2-7; possible D gene TRBD2, 6 bases. The V and J ends lost 0 bases and 2 bases respectively, with 14 bases between them. Looked up from germline, CDR1 is SGHVS and CDR2 is FNYEAQ. The CDR3 runs to 16 residues. Written as DNA, the CDR3 is TGTGCCAGCAGCTTAGCGGCGGGGAACTCACCCTACGAGCAGTACTTC. Its protein is CASSLAAGNSPYEQYF.

The chain joins TRBV3-1 to TRBJ1-1, with D uncertain. Trimming removed 1 base at V and 1 base at J, with 7 bases between. The CDR3 has 14 amino acids. CDR1 and CDR2 (germline): LGHDT, YNNKEL (reference sequence). The CDR3 reads CASSQGTGNTEAFF. For the CDR3, the DNA is TGTGCCAGCAGCCAAGGGACGGGGAACACTGAAGCTTTCTTT.

There are a few counts of this clonotype. The chain has TRBV12-3 or TRBV12-4 and TRBJ2-3; D tentatively fits TRBD1 or TRBD2 (5 bases each). CDR3 length equals 14 residues. Trimming took 8 bases from V and 0 from J, leaving 12 bases between them. The CDR3 DNA reads TGTGCCAGCGTCGTCTGGGGGAGCACAGATACGCAGTATTTT. Translating it yields CASVVWGSTDTQYF.

This clonotype was picked up many times. The V call is TRBV7-8, the J call TRBJ1-5; TRBD1 matches 9 bases. CDR1 is SGHVS, CDR2 FQNEAQ, per germline. With 5 bases clipped from V and 7 bases from J, the junction kept 12 bases outside the gene matches. There are 16 residues in the CDR3. CDR3: CASSLTGTGLWQPQHF. DNA for the CDR3: TGTGCCAGCAGCCTAACCGGGACAGGGTTGTGGCAGCCCCAGCATTTT.

This clonotype has only a few counts. This rearrangement joins TRBV27 to TRBJ1-6; 9 bases line up with TRBD1. V shed 5 bases, J shed 10 bases, and the junction held 9 bases outside the gene matches. CDR3 length: 15 residues. Germline V gene data show CDR1 as MNHEY and CDR2 as SMNVEV (reference sequence). DNA of the CDR3: TGTGCCAGCAGTACCTCCGGGACAGGGAGCTCACCCCTCCACTTT. Translated, it gives CASSTSGTGSSPLHF.

This chain connects TRBV5-1 to TRBJ1-4, with TRBD1 as a possible D gene (6 bases). Germline values: CDR1 SGHRS, CDR2 YFSETQ. Trimming shortened V by 4 bases and J by 6 bases, and 19 bases separated the two germline ends. This CDR3 has 16 amino acids. This CDR3 reads CASSPPQGDGYEKLFF. Written as DNA, the CDR3 is TGCGCCAGCAGCCCTCCACAGGGCGATGGATATGAAAAACTGTTTTTT.

The rearrangement joins TRBV12-3 or TRBV12-4 to TRBJ1-3; TRBD1 matches at 8 bases. The CDR3 has 14 amino acids. The V and J ends lost 6 bases and 4 bases, in that order; junction bases with no gene match: 5. The CDR3 nucleotides are TGTGCCAGCAGCAAGGACAGGGAGGGAAACACCATATATTTT. Translation gives CASSKDREGNTIYF.

The rearrangement links TRBV9 to TRBJ2-1; 8 nucleotides match TRBD1. V lost 0 bases and J lost 4; bases outside the gene matches: 6. Germline CDR1 SGDLS, CDR2 YYNGEE. CDR3 length: 16 amino acids. The CDR3 region is CASSVDWTGYYNEQFF. In DNA, the CDR3 is TGTGCCAGCAGCGTAGACTGGACAGGGTATTACAATGAGCAGTTCTTC.

The chain has TRBV11-2 and TRBJ2-2, with D maybe TRBD2 (5 bases). The CDR3 sequence is 15 residues long. V gave up 5 bases and J gave up 1 base, with 11 bases separating them. CDR1 is SGHAT and CDR2 is FQNNGV in the germline V gene. The CDR3 region is CASSPIARNTGELFF. CDR3 bases: TGTGCCAGCAGCCCGATAGCGAGGAACACCGGGGAGCTGTTTTTT.

This clonotype was counted at least ten times. This chain connects TRBV2 to TRBJ2-5, with 7 bases matching TRBD1. Germline CDR1 is SNHLY and CDR2 is FYNNEI. The CDR3 has 15 amino acids. V gave up 6 bases and J gave up 1 base; unmatched junction bases: 8. CDR3 in DNA: TGTGCCAGCAGGGAACTGGGACAGTTCCAAGAGACCCAGTACTTC. Translated, it gives CASRELGQFQETQYF.

In this sample, this clonotype turned up once. The chain uses TRBV5-4 and TRBJ2-5, with 7 bases identical to TRBD2. CDR1 is SGHNT and CDR2 is YYREEE in the germline V gene (reference sequence). This CDR3 has 15 residues. After removal of 4 bases from V and 5 bases from J, the junction contained 11 bases not matched to a gene. The CDR3 coding sequence is TGTGCCAGCAGCACCCCCGAGGCAGCGGGGGAGACCCAGTACTTC. This translates into CASSTPEAAGETQYF.

The table lists this clonotype with a few counts. The chain couples TRBV5-5 to TRBJ1-1; 7 positions agree with TRBD1. Trimming removed 4 bases from V and 7 bases from J; junction bases left unmatched: 10. CDR3 size: 14 residues. Germline CDR1 reads SGHKS; CDR2 reads YYEKEE (reference sequence). CDR3 region: CASSPPNRDSEAFF. The CDR3 DNA sequence: TGTGCCAGCAGCCCCCCAAACCGGGACAGTGAAGCTTTCTTT.

The V call is TRBV20-1, the J call TRBJ2-7; TRBD1 agrees at 7 bases. This CDR3 region has 13 residues. Per germline, CDR1 DFQATT and CDR2 SNEGSKA (reference sequence). Trimming cost V 3 bases and J 3 bases; bases outside gene matches: 5. CDR3 loop: CSASVTGFYEQYF. DNA of the CDR3: TGCAGTGCTAGTGTGACAGGGTTCTACGAGCAGTACTTC.

This clonotype has a count of ten or more. CDR3 sequence reads: CASSLSGGYGYTF. As DNA, the CDR3 is TGTGCCAGCAGTTTATCAGGGGGCTATGGCTACACCTTC. The chain employs TRBV12-3 or TRBV12-4 and TRBJ1-2, with 7 bases that match TRBD1. The J segment lost 4 bases and the V segment lost 2 bases, leaving 1 base of the junction unmatched. This CDR3 has 13 residues.

The gene calls are TRBV27 and TRBJ2-1; D remains ambiguous. V shed 3 bases and J shed 6 bases, with 15 bases lying between them. Germline V gives CDR1 MNHEY, CDR2 SMNVEV (reference sequence). This CDR3 contains 15 residues. CDR3 DNA: TGTGCCAGCAGTTTGGCCGGGTCCTACTTCAATGAGCAGTTCTTC. Translation: CASSLAGSYFNEQFF.

This clonotype was observed a handful of times. The chain is built from TRBV12-3 or TRBV12-4 and TRBJ2-7; D is uncertain. The CDR3 extends over 11 amino acids. The V end was cut by 6 bases, the J end by 6 bases, with 9 bases between. CDR3 protein: CASRGLGEQYF. CDR3 bases: TGTGCCAGCAGGGGTCTGGGCGAGCAGTACTTC.

This clonotype was seen only a few times. The gene calls are TRBV5-4 and TRBJ2-1; D may be TRBD2 (6 bases). Germline lookup yields CDR1 SGHNT and CDR2 YYREEE (reference sequence). V was clipped by 4 bases and J by 2 bases, with 16 bases between them. The CDR3 has 16 amino acids. The CDR3 nucleotides read TGTGCCAGCAGCCACCGTGGGACTCGCCCCTACAATGAGCAGTTCTTC. Translated: CASSHRGTRPYNEQFF.

This clonotype has a count of ten or more. This rearrangement joins TRBV7-8 to TRBJ2-5, with 8 positions matching TRBD2. V lost 7 bases to trimming and J lost 5 bases; unmatched junction nucleotides: 12. Germline V CDR1 and CDR2: SGHVS, FQNEAQ. CDR3 length equals 15 residues. CDR3 residues: CASTEGTRGAETQYF. CDR3 nucleotide sequence: TGTGCCAGCACCGAGGGGACTAGAGGGGCGGAGACCCAGTACTTC.

This clonotype was recorded many times. The genes are TRBV27 and TRBJ2-1; 9 bases agree with TRBD1. The junction had 6 bases not matched to a gene; V was cut back by 5 bases and J by 4 bases. Germline loops: CDR1 MNHEY, CDR2 SMNVEV (reference sequence). The CDR3 has 15 residues. CDR3 DNA sequence: TGTGCCAGCAGTCCCCGCGACAGGGGGTACAATGAGCAGTTCTTC. Translating gives CASSPRDRGYNEQFF.

The V and J genes are TRBV12-3 or TRBV12-4 and TRBJ2-7, with D hard to call. This CDR3 contains 12 residues. Trimming took 0 bases from V and 3 from J, leaving 3 bases between them. CDR3 nucleotides: TGTGCCAGCAGTTTAGCGAACTACGAGCAGTACTTC. Its translation is CASSLANYEQYF.